A single sample is the source of the 18 T cell receptor beta chains below, sequenced in a study of shared clonotypes between healthy human individuals. Produced via immunoSEQ multiplex PCR; TCRdb's table is partial and in-frame only. The sample includes around 2,000,000 clones, over 85% of them seen just once. CD8 cells regarded as naive lacked CD45RO, were positively chosen for CCR7, and omitted terminally differentiated effector memory CD45RA+ cells. The source material was naive CD8+ T cells sorted from blood. These receptors were taken from a man between 18 and 35 years old in good health.

The V and J genes are TRBV2 and TRBJ2-5; D might be TRBD1 (6 bases). This CDR3 is 15 amino acids long. Germline V CDR1 and CDR2: SNHLY, FYNNEI. The V and J ends lost 0 bases and 4 bases respectively, with 12 bases between them. CDR3 sequence (DNA): TGTGCCAGCAGTGAAGCGGAACTGGGGGCAGAGACCCAGTACTTC. Its protein is CASSEAELGAETQYF.

The CDR3 loop reads CASSDSASGYNEQFF. The CDR3 region has the DNA TGTGCCAGCAGTGACTCCGCTAGCGGATACAATGAGCAGTTCTTC. This chain links TRBV2 with TRBJ2-1; 7 bases are shared with TRBD2. The CDR3 has 15 residues. With 3 bases clipped from V and 4 bases from J, the junction kept 6 bases outside the gene matches. CDR1 and CDR2 (germline): SNHLY, FYNNEI.

This chain links TRBV15 with TRBJ1-4; TRBD1 matches at 8 bases. The CDR3 spans 17 residues. Germline V CDR1 and CDR2: LNHNV, YYDKDF (reference sequence). V shed 1 base and J 4 bases; nucleotides not matched to a gene: 8. The CDR3 nucleotides are TGTGCCACCAGCAGAGCAACCTCTGGACAGGGTAATGAAAAACTGTTTTTT. The encoded protein is CATSRATSGQGNEKLFF.

The chain joins TRBV4-3 to TRBJ2-3, with 8 bases matching TRBD2. Germline V gene sequence: CDR1 LGHNA, CDR2 YSLEER. Unmatched junction bases numbered 9, after V lost 1 base and J lost 6 bases. CDR3 length: 16 amino acids. The CDR3 DNA reads TGCGCCAGCAGCCAAGTCCGAGCGGGAGTCGCCGATACGCAGTATTTT. It specifies CASSQVRAGVADTQYF.

The rearrangement uses TRBV19 and TRBJ2-7; tentative D call: TRBD1 (6 bases). The CDR3 length is 12 residues. Germline CDR1 LNHDA, CDR2 SQIVND (reference sequence). The V end lost 5 bases, the J end lost 6 bases, and 11 bases lay between the germline ends. As DNA, the CDR3 is TGTGCCAGTAGTCCAGGGGCGACCGAGCAGTACTTC. This sequence encodes CASSPGATEQYF.

This clone was found once. The gene calls are TRBV11-2 and TRBJ2-7, with a tentative D call TRBD1 (7 bases). The CDR3 extends over 15 amino acids. Trimming stripped 1 base from V and 4 bases from J, with 14 bases between. Looked up from germline, CDR1 is SGHAT and CDR2 is FQNNGV. CDR3 amino acids: CASSLAPAGGYEQYF. The CDR3 DNA follows: TGTGCCAGCAGCTTAGCTCCCGCAGGGGGGTACGAGCAGTACTTC.

This chain joins TRBV9 and TRBJ2-1; weak D call: TRBD2 (5 bases). CDR1 and CDR2 from the germline V gene are SGDLS and YYNGEE. The CDR3 sequence is 16 residues long. Trimming took off 1 base at V and 0 bases at J, with 11 bases between the two ends. DNA for the CDR3: TGTGCCAGCAGCGTACGAGCGGTGAGCTCCTACAATGAGCAGTTCTTC. The encoded protein is CASSVRAVSSYNEQFF.

CDR3 amino acids: CASSRSPGTSEAFF. CDR3 coding DNA: TGTGCCAGCAGCCGTTCGCCGGGAACAAGTGAAGCTTTCTTT. The rearrangement links TRBV11-2 to TRBJ1-1; D unclear. Germline CDR1 reads SGHAT; CDR2 reads FQNNGV. This CDR3 has 14 residues. V was shortened by 5 bases and J by 7 bases, with 17 bases between the two germline ends.

This CDR3 reads CASSLPGLGYEQYF. In DNA, the CDR3 is TGTGCCAGCAGTTTACCCGGTCTTGGCTACGAGCAGTACTTC. The chain uses TRBV28 and TRBJ2-7; no reliable D call. Germline CDR1 MDHEN, CDR2 SYDVKM. The CDR3 is made up of 14 amino acids. Trimming left V 2 bases short and J 3 bases short, with 11 bases between.

This rearrangement joins TRBV27 to TRBJ1-4; 7 bases line up with TRBD1. CDR1 is MNHEY, CDR2 SMNVEV, per germline (reference sequence). The V and J ends lost 5 bases and 8 bases, in that order; junction bases with no gene match: 8. The length of the CDR3 is 14 residues. The CDR3 here is CASSPTGFEEKLFF. The CDR3 nucleotides read TGTGCCAGCAGTCCGACAGGGTTTGAGGAAAAACTGTTTTTT. Using reference TRBV27 and TRBJ1-4 for the parts outside the CDR3, the full variable domain is EAQVTQNPRYLITVTGKKLTVTCSQNMNHEYMSWYRQDPGLGLRQIYYSMNVEVTDKGDVPEGYKVSRKEKRNFPLILESPSPNQTSLYFCASSPTGFEEKLFFGSGTQLSVL.

V and J are TRBV18 and TRBJ2-3; D is unresolved. The germline V gene has CDR1 KGHSH and CDR2 LQKENI. This CDR3 region has 14 residues. The V end lost 3 bases, the J end lost 0 bases, and 7 bases lay between the germline ends. CDR3 region: CASSPTLSTDTQYF. In nucleotides, the CDR3 is TGTGCCAGCTCACCCACTCTTAGCACAGATACGCAGTATTTT.

The chain links TRBV13 to TRBJ1-1; TRBD1 aligns across 7 bases. The germline V gene has CDR1 PRHDT and CDR2 FYEKMQ (reference sequence). The J segment lost 1 base and the V segment lost 3 bases, leaving 11 bases of the junction unmatched. The CDR3 sequence is 17 residues long. The CDR3 coding sequence is TGTGCCAGCAGCTTGCAAACCGGGACAGATAAGAACACTGAAGCTTTCTTT. Translating it yields CASSLQTGTDKNTEAFF.

A remark on this clone: The same CDR3 can be traced to other DNA sequences in this sample. The rearrangement uses TRBV7-6 and TRBJ2-5; unclear D gene. Trimming stripped 5 bases from V and 3 bases from J, with 7 bases between. Germline lookup yields CDR1 SGHVS and CDR2 FNYEAQ. The CDR3 covers 12 residues. The DNA for the CDR3 is TGTGCCAGCAGCCCGGGCGAAGAGACCCAGTACTTC. This encodes CASSPGEETQYF.

This clone was detected only once. The CDR3 is CASSYSAEDYGYTF. The CDR3 coding sequence is TGTGCCAGCAGTTACTCAGCAGAGGACTATGGCTACACCTTC. The chain joins TRBV6-5 to TRBJ1-2; D gene uncertain. This CDR3 is built from 14 residues. Looked up from germline, CDR1 is MNHEY and CDR2 is SVGAGI. V lost 0 bases and J lost 3, with 8 bases in between.

On this clone: This CDR3 is also generated by other DNA sequences in the sample. The CDR3 loop is CASSLGRAHEQYF. The CDR3 DNA is TGTGCCAGCAGCTTAGGCCGTGCCCACGAGCAGTACTTC. The chain combines TRBV13 with TRBJ2-7; D gene ambiguous. Germline V gene data show CDR1 as PRHDT and CDR2 as FYEKMQ (reference sequence). V lost 0 bases, J lost 5 bases, and 8 bases lay in between. The CDR3 has 13 amino acids.

The chain uses TRBV5-1 and TRBJ2-1, with 8 bases identical to TRBD2. In germline, CDR1 is SGHRS, CDR2 YFSETQ. The CDR3 has 15 amino acids. The J segment lost 5 bases and the V segment lost 4 bases, leaving 8 bases of the junction unmatched. In nucleotides, the CDR3 is TGCGCCAGCAGCCTCGTCCTAGCGGGTGACAATGAGCAGTTCTTC. Its translation is CASSLVLAGDNEQFF.

J is TRBJ2-7 and V is TRBV4-1, with 8 nucleotides matching TRBD2. The CDR3 sequence is 16 residues long. The trim removed 2 bases at V and 0 bases at J, leaving 6 bases unmatched. The germline V gene encodes CDR1 MGHRA and CDR2 YSYEKL. CDR3 region: CASSQSAGVGSYEQYF. CDR3 coding DNA: TGCGCCAGCAGCCAATCAGCGGGAGTGGGCTCCTACGAGCAGTACTTC.

The genes are TRBV6-1 and TRBJ1-1; D call uncertain. Per germline, CDR1 MNHNS and CDR2 SASEGT. The CDR3 loop spans 16 amino acids. The V gene lost 2 bases and the J gene lost 0 bases, with 13 bases spanning the gap. In DNA, the CDR3 is TGTGCCAGCAGTGAAAGGTACGGCAGCCTGAACACTGAAGCTTTCTTT. Encoded protein: CASSERYGSLNTEAFF.